Sequencing of this TCR beta chain was carried out in a study of blood T cell repertoires in COVID-19. Per germline, CDR1 SGHNT and CDR2 YENEEA. The CDR3 loop spans 16 amino acids. V trimming: 5 bases; J trimming: 2 bases; junction bases outside the gene matches: 6. The protocol was immunoSEQ multiplex PCR, while the TCRdb copy is restricted to in-frame clones and leaves out a portion. Of approximately 120,000 clones in the sample, roughly 72% were seen once. The clonotype originates from a man aged 60 to 75 with acute or convalescent COVID-19. The chain is built from TRBV11-3 and TRBJ2-1, with 10 bases identical to TRBD1. The sample consisted of peripheral blood. CDR3 region: CASSVSGTGAYNEQFF. CDR3 bases: TGTGCCAGCAGCGTGTCCGGGACAGGGGCCTACAATGAGCAGTTCTTC.